These 24 T cell receptor beta chains originate from one sample sequenced in a study of blood T cell repertoires in COVID-19. The protocol was immunoSEQ multiplex PCR, while the TCRdb copy is restricted to in-frame clones and leaves out a portion. The sample includes 200,000 to 250,000 clones, approximately 88% of them seen just once. The sample consisted of peripheral blood. These receptors all come from a man aged 55-75 years who had recovered from COVID-19.

The V and J genes are TRBV7-2 and TRBJ2-3; maybe TRBD2 (6 bases). Looked up from germline, CDR1 is SGHTA and CDR2 is FQGNSA. CDR3 length equals 12 residues. Trimming removed 5 bases at V and 6 bases at J, with 9 bases between. CDR3 coding DNA: TGTGCCAGCAGCCTCAGCGGGGATACGCAGTATTTT. This translates into CASSLSGDTQYF.

V and J are TRBV9 and TRBJ1-3; 7 bases map to TRBD1. Unmatched junction bases numbered 8, after V lost 3 bases and J lost 2 bases. Germline V gives CDR1 SGDLS, CDR2 YYNGEE. The CDR3 length is 16 residues. DNA for the CDR3: TGTGCCAGCAGCGGACAGGGTTTCATTACTGGAAACACCATATATTTT. Protein product: CASSGQGFITGNTIYF.

The V call is TRBV28, the J call TRBJ2-1; no definite D call. V was shortened by 3 bases and J by 2 bases, with 11 bases between the two germline ends. CDR1 is MDHEN, CDR2 SYDVKM, per germline. The CDR3 has 15 amino acids. CDR3 sequence reads: CASSLTTPAYNEQFF. The CDR3 region has the DNA TGTGCCAGCAGTTTGACGACACCAGCCTACAATGAGCAGTTCTTC. Complete variable domain (other parts from reference TRBV28 and TRBJ2-1): DVKVTQSSRYLVKRTGEKVFLECVQDMDHENMFWYRQDPGLGLRLIYFSYDVKMKEKGDIPEGYSVSREKKERFSLILESASTNQTSMYLCASSLTTPAYNEQFFGPGTRLTVL.

The genes are TRBV7-3 and TRBJ1-1; 8 nucleotides agree with TRBD1. V trimming: 5 bases; J trimming: 5 bases; junction bases outside the gene matches: 13. This CDR3 has 16 amino acids. The germline V gene has CDR1 SGHTA and CDR2 FQGTGA. The CDR3 protein is CASSPGAGGANTEAFF. The CDR3 coding sequence is TGTGCCAGCAGCCCCGGGGCAGGGGGCGCGAATACTGAAGCTTTCTTT.

This sequence joins TRBV5-1 and TRBJ2-3; 8 nucleotides line up with TRBD2. CDR3 length equals 14 residues. CDR1 is SGHRS, CDR2 YFSETQ, per germline. Trimming took 2 bases from V and 7 from J; bases not matched to a gene: 6. The CDR3 DNA reads as TGCGCCAGCAGCTTAAGCGGGGGCTCGAATACGCAGTATTTT. It is translated as CASSLSGGSNTQYF.

The chain joins TRBV6-2 or TRBV6-3 to TRBJ1-5; D not certain. Germline CDR1 and CDR2: MNHEY and SVGEGT. CDR3 length: 15 amino acids. Trimming removed 2 bases from V and 0 bases from J, with 8 bases in between. CDR3 in DNA: TGTGCCAGCAGTTACGGCGGGTATAGCAATCAGCCCCAGCATTTT. It specifies CASSYGGYSNQPQHF.

The V and J genes are TRBV7-9 and TRBJ1-4, with D possibly being TRBD1 (5 bases). V lost 1 base and J lost 5, with 11 bases in between. The CDR3 has 15 residues. The germline CDR1 and CDR2 sequences are SEHNR and FQNEAQ (reference sequence). DNA of the CDR3: TGTGCCAGCAGCTTAGGACGAGACAGCAATGAAAAACTGTTTTTT. As protein: CASSLGRDSNEKLFF.

The chain uses TRBV21-1 and TRBJ1-3; the table names TRBD1, a call not compared with the DNA. TRBV21-1 is a documented pseudogene. The CDR3 extends over 18 amino acids. CDR3 in amino acids: CASSKAPTLQYSGNTIYF. The CDR3 bases are TGTGCCAGCAGCAAAGCGCCCACCTTACAGTACTCTGGAAACACCATATATTTT.

V and J are TRBV18 and TRBJ1-3, with D maybe TRBD1 (6 bases). Germline V gene sequence: CDR1 KGHSH, CDR2 LQKENI. CDR3 length equals 16 residues. Trimming removed 0 bases from V and 4 bases from J, with 13 bases in between. In DNA, the CDR3 is TGTGCCAGCTCACCACCGGGAAACAGGGAAGGAAACACCATATATTTT. This encodes CASSPPGNREGNTIYF.

The rearrangement uses TRBV5-1 and TRBJ2-2; 8 bases map to TRBD2. The CDR3 extends over 16 amino acids. Germline V gene data show CDR1 as SGHRS and CDR2 as YFSETQ. The V and J ends lost 2 bases and 2 bases, in that order; junction bases with no gene match: 5. CDR3 loop: CASSFALAANTGELFF. As DNA, the CDR3 is TGCGCCAGCAGCTTTGCACTAGCGGCAAACACCGGGGAGCTGTTTTTT.

The chain joins TRBV7-2 to TRBJ2-5, with a tentative D call TRBD1 (5 bases). The germline V and J ends were trimmed by 3 bases and 4 bases, with 12 bases remaining between them. From germline, CDR1 is SGHTA and CDR2 FQGNSA. The CDR3 has 14 residues. This CDR3 is CASSFRDSRETQYF. The DNA of the CDR3 is TGTGCCAGCAGCTTTAGAGACAGCCGAGAGACCCAGTACTTC.

V and J are TRBV19 and TRBJ2-2; 7 bases agree with TRBD1. From germline, CDR1 is LNHDA and CDR2 SQIVND (reference sequence). J was trimmed by 6 bases and V by 4 bases; bases with no gene match: 8. The CDR3 is made up of 15 amino acids. DNA for the CDR3: TGTGCCAGTAGTACCGACAGGGTAGGGGCCGGGGAGCTGTTTTTT. Translating gives CASSTDRVGAGELFF.

The rearrangement links TRBV2 to TRBJ2-7, with unresolved D. Germline V gives CDR1 SNHLY, CDR2 FYNNEI. Trimming pared 0 bases from V and 2 bases from J, leaving 11 bases between. The CDR3 is made up of 15 amino acids. The CDR3 loop reads CASSEALTPTYEQYF. CDR3 sequence (DNA): TGTGCCAGCAGTGAAGCGCTTACACCGACCTACGAGCAGTACTTC.

This clone was recorded a few times. The gene calls are TRBV10-3 and TRBJ2-1; possible D gene TRBD2, 7 bases. This CDR3 spans 13 amino acids. Trimming took 11 bases from V and 4 from J, leaving 15 bases between them. The V gene's germline CDR1 is ENHRY and CDR2 SYGVKD. CDR3: CAAKGEGYNEQFF. The CDR3 nucleotides read TGTGCCGCTAAGGGGGAGGGGTACAATGAGCAGTTCTTC.

The V call is TRBV7-3, the J call TRBJ2-1; no reliable D call. Trimming pared 4 bases from V and 2 bases from J, leaving 12 bases between. Per the germline V gene, CDR1 is SGHTA and CDR2 is FQGTGA. The CDR3 loop spans 15 amino acids. CDR3: CASSYGEAPYNEQFF. In DNA form, the CDR3 reads TGTGCCAGCAGCTACGGAGAGGCCCCCTACAATGAGCAGTTCTTC. The whole variable domain, remainder taken from reference TRBV7-3 and TRBJ2-1, is GAGVSQTPSNKVTEKGKYVELRCDPISGHTALYWYRQSLGQGPEFLIYFQGTGAADDSGLPNDRFFAVRPEGSVSTLKIQRTERGDSAVYLCASSYGEAPYNEQFFGPGTRLTVL.

The table lists this clone with a count of one. V is TRBV28 and J is TRBJ1-3, with D possibly matching TRBD1 (5 bases). V was trimmed by 6 bases and J by 0 bases, leaving 12 bases between them. CDR1 and CDR2 from the germline V gene are MDHEN and SYDVKM. The length of the CDR3 is 15 residues. The CDR3 DNA is TGTGCCAGCAGGCCACCCCAGGGCTCTGGAAACACCATATATTTT. Residues: CASRPPQGSGNTIYF.

The rearrangement links TRBV3-1 (or the pseudogene TRBV3-2) to TRBJ2-3, with D possibly matching TRBD2 (6 bases). The CDR3 covers 18 residues. V lost 4 bases and J lost 2, with 22 bases in between. Germline CDR1 is LGHDT and CDR2 is YNNKEL (reference sequence). Written as DNA, the CDR3 is TGTGCCAGCAGCCCCTATATGACTGGGACTCCCGCCACAGATACGCAGTATTTT. Its translation: CASSPYMTGTPATDTQYF.

This chain connects TRBV28 to TRBJ2-2, with no clear D. Trimming left V 3 bases short and J 7 bases short, with 3 bases between. Germline V gene data show CDR1 as MDHEN and CDR2 as SYDVKM. The CDR3 loop spans 11 amino acids. DNA of the CDR3: TGTGCCAGCAGTTTTATCGGGGAGCTGTTTTTT. This gives the protein CASSFIGELFF. The entire variable domain, with the rest obtained from reference TRBV28 and TRBJ2-2, is as follows: DVKVTQSSRYLVKRTGEKVFLECVQDMDHENMFWYRQDPGLGLRLIYFSYDVKMKEKGDIPEGYSVSREKKERFSLILESASTNQTSMYLCASSFIGELFFGEGSRLTVL.

V gene TRBV5-4 combines with J gene TRBJ2-2; the D is unclear. Looked up from germline, CDR1 is SGHNT and CDR2 is YYREEE (reference sequence). Trimming cost V 0 bases and J 6 bases, with 6 bases left between them. The length of the CDR3 is 13 residues. The CDR3 here is CASSLVTAGELFF. CDR3 DNA: TGTGCCAGCAGCTTGGTGACTGCCGGGGAGCTGTTTTTT. Based on the CDR3 plus reference TRBV5-4 and TRBJ2-2, the full variable domain is ETGVTQSPTHLIKTRGQQVTLRCSSQSGHNTVSWYQQALGQGPQFIFQYYREEENGRGNFPPRFSGLQFPNYSSELNVNALELDDSALYLCASSLVTAGELFFGEGSRLTVL.

The genes are TRBV19 and TRBJ2-2; D is unclear. This CDR3 has 14 residues. The germline gives CDR1 LNHDA, CDR2 SQIVND (reference sequence). Deletions cut 3 bases from V and 7 bases from J, with 12 bases between. CDR3 in DNA: TGTGCCAGTAGTATTCTTGAGTTCGGCGGGGAGCTGTTTTTT. Translating it yields CASSILEFGGELFF.

The rearrangement uses TRBV19 and TRBJ2-1; TRBD1 matches 7 bases. CDR1 is LNHDA and CDR2 is SQIVND in the germline V gene (reference sequence). This CDR3 spans 16 amino acids. The J segment lost 4 bases and the V segment lost 1 base, leaving 7 bases of the junction unmatched. The CDR3, as DNA: TGTGCCAGTAGTATAGGGAACAGGGGAAGTTACAATGAGCAGTTCTTC. It translates to CASSIGNRGSYNEQFF.

V gene TRBV7-8 combines with J gene TRBJ2-1, with TRBD2 matching over 13 bases. With 4 bases clipped from V and 0 bases from J, the junction kept 6 bases outside the gene matches. The CDR3 length is 18 residues. CDR1 and CDR2 from the germline V gene are SGHVS and FQNEAQ. In DNA form, the CDR3 reads TGTGCCAGCAGCTACGGGACTAGCGGGGACCTCTCCTACAATGAGCAGTTCTTC. It encodes CASSYGTSGDLSYNEQFF.

This clone came up once. The V gene is TRBV4-1, the J gene TRBJ2-7, with D possibly TRBD2 on 5 matching bases. V was clipped by 1 base and J by 7 bases, with 11 bases between them. CDR3 size: 13 residues. Germline V gene sequence: CDR1 MGHRA, CDR2 YSYEKL. This CDR3 is CASSQGLAREQYF. CDR3 in DNA: TGCGCCAGCAGCCAAGGGCTAGCCCGGGAGCAGTACTTC.

The rearrangement links TRBV19 to TRBJ1-2; 9 bases are a match to TRBD1. V lost 5 bases to trimming and J lost 2 bases; unmatched junction nucleotides: 9. The CDR3 is 16 amino acids. Looked up from germline, CDR1 is LNHDA and CDR2 is SQIVND (reference sequence). This CDR3 is CASSPRQGGLNYGYTF. As DNA, the CDR3 is TGTGCCAGTAGTCCTCGACAGGGGGGTTTGAACTATGGCTACACCTTC.